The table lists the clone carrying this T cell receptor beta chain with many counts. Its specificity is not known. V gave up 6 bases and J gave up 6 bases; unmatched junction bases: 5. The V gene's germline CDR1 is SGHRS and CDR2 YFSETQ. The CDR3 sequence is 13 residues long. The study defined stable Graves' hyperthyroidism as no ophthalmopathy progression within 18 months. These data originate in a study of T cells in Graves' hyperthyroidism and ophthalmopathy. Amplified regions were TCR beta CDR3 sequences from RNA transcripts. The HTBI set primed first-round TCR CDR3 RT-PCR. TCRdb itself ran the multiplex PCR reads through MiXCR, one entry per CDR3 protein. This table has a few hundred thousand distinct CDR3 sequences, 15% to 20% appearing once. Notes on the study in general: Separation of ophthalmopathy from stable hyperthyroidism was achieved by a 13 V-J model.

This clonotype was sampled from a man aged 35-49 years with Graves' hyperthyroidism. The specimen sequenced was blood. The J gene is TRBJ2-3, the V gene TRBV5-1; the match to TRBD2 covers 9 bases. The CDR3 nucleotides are TGCGCCAGCAATGTAGCGGGGGCCGATACGCAGTATTTT. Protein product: CASNVAGADTQYF.